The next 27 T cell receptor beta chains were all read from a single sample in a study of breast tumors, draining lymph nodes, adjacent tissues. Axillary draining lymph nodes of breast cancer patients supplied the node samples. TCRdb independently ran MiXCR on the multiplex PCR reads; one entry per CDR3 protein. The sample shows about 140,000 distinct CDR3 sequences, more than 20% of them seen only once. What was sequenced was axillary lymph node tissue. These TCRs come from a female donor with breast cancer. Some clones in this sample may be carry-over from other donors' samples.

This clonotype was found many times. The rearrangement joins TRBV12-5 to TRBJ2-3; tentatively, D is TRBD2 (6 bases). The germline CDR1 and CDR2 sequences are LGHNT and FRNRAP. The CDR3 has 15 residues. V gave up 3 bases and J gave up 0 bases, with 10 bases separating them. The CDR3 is CASGLAGGSTDTQYF. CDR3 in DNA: TGTGCTAGTGGTTTAGCGGGTGGCAGCACAGATACGCAGTATTTT.

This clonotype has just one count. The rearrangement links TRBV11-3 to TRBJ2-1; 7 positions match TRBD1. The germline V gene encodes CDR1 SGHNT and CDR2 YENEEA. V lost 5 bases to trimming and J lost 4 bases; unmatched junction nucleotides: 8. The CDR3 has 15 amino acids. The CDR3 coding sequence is TGTGCCAGCAGCGAAGTACGGGACAGATACAATGAGCAGTTCTTC. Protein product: CASSEVRDRYNEQFF.

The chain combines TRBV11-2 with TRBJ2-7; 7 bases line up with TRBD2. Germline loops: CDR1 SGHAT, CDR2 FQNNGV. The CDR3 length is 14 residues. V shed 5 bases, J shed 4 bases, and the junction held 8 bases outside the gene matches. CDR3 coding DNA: TGTGCCAGCAGCCCCTTGGCTAGCGGATACGAGCAGTACTTC. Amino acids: CASSPLASGYEQYF.

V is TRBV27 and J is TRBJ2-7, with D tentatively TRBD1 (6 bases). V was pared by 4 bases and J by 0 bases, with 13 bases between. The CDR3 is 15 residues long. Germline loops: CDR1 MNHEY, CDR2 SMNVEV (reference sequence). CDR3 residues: CASSSPGTNSYEQYF. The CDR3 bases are TGTGCCAGCAGTTCACCCGGGACAAACTCCTACGAGCAGTACTTC.

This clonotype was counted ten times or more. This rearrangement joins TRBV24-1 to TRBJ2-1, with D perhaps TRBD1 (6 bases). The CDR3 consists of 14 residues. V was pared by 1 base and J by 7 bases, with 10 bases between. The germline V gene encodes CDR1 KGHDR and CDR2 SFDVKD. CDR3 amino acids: CATSDLAGANEQFF. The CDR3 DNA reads TGTGCCACCAGTGATTTAGCAGGGGCGAATGAGCAGTTCTTC.

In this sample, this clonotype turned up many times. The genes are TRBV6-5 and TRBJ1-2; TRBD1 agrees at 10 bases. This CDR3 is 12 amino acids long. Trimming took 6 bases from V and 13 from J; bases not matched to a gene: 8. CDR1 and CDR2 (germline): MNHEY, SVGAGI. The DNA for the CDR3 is TGTGCCAGCAGCCGCCCCGGGACAGGGGTCACCTTC. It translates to CASSRPGTGVTF.

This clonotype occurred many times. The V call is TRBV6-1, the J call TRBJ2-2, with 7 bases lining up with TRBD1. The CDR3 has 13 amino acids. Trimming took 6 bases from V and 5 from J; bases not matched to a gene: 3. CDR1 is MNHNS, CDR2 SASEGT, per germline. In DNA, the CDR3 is TGTGCCAGCAGCTACAGGGGAACCGGGGAGCTGTTTTTT. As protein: CASSYRGTGELFF.

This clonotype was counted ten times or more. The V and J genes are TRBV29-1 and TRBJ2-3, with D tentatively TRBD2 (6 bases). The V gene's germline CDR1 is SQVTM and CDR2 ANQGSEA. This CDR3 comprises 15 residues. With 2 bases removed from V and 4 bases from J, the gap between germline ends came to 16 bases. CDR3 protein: CSVELLARGADTQYF. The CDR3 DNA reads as TGCAGCGTTGAATTACTAGCCCGGGGTGCAGATACGCAGTATTTT.

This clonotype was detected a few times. The CDR3 region has the DNA TGTGCCAGCAGCTTAGGGCCTTCCCAAGGTGAGCAGTACTTC. As protein: CASSLGPSQGEQYF. The chain recombines TRBV5-6 with TRBJ2-7, with D unclear. Germline V CDR1 and CDR2: SGHDT, YYEEEE. V dropped 2 bases and J dropped 7 bases, with 16 bases sitting between them. The CDR3 is 14 residues long.

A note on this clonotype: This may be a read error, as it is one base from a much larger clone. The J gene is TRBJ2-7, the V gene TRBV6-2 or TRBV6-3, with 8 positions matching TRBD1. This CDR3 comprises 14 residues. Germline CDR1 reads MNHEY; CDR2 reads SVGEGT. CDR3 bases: TGTGCCGGCAGTACTTTCGACAGGGGAAACGAGCAGTACTTC. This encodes CAGSTFDRGNEQYF.

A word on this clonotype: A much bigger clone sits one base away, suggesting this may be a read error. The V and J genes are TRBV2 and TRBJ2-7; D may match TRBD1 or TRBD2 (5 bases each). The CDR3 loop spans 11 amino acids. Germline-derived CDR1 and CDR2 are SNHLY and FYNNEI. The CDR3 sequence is CASSDWDERYF. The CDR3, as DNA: TGTGCCAGCAGTGACTGGGACGAGCGGTACTTC.

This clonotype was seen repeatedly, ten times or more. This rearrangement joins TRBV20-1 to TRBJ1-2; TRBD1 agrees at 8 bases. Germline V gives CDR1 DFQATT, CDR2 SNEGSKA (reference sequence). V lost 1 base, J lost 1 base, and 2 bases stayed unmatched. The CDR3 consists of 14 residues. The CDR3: CSARAGGFNYGYTF. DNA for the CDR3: TGCAGTGCTAGAGCAGGGGGCTTTAACTATGGCTACACCTTC.

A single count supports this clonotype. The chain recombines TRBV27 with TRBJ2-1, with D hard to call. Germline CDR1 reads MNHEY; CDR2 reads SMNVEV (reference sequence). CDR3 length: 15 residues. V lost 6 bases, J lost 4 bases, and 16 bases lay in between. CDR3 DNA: TGTGCCAGCAGATCGGACCGCGGCCCATACAATGAGCAGTTCTTC. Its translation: CASRSDRGPYNEQFF.

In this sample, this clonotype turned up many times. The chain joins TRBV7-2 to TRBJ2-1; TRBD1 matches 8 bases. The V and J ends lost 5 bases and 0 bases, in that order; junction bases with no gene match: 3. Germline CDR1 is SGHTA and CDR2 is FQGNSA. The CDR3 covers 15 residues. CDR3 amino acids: CASSVDRASYNEQFF. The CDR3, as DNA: TGTGCCAGCAGCGTGGACAGGGCCTCCTACAATGAGCAGTTCTTC.

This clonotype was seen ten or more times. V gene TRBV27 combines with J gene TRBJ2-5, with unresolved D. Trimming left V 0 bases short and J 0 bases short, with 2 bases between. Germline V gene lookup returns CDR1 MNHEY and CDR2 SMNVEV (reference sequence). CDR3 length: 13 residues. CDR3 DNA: TGTGCCAGCAGTTTATCCTACCAAGAGACCCAGTACTTC. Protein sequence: CASSLSYQETQYF.

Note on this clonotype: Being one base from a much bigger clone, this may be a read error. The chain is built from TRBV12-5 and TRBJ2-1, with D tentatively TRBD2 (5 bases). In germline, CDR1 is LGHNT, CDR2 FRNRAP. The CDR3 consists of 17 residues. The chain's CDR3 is CASGLARAGGSYNERFF. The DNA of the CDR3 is TGTGCTAGTGGTTTGGCAAGAGCCGGAGGTTCCTACAATGAGCGGTTCTTC.

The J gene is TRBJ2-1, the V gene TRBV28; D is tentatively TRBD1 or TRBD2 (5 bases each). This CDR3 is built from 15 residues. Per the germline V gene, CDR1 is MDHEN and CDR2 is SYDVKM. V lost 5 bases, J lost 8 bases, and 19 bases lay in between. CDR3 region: CASSTGTSIGDEQFF. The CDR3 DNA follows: TGTGCCAGCAGTACCGGGACCTCAATCGGCGATGAGCAGTTCTTC.

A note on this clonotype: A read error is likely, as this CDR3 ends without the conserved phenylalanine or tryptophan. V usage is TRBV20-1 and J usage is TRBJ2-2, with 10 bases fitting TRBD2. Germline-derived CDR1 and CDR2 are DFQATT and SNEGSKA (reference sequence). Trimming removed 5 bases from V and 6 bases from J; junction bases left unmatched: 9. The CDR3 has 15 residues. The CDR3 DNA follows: TGCAGTGCTCCCCCAGCGGGGGGGGGTCCCGGGGAGCTGTTTCTT. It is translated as CSAPPAGGGPGELFL.

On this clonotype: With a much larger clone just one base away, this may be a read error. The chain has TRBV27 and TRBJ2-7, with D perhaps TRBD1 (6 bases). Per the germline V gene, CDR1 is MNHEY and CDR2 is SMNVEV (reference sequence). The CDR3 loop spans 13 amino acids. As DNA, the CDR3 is TGTGCCGGCAGTTTATCGGACAGATACGAGCAGTACTTC. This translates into CAGSLSDRYEQYF.

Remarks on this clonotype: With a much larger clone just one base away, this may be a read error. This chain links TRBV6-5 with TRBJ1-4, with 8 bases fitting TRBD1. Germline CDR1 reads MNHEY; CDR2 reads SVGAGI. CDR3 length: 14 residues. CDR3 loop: CASSRQGQSEKLLF. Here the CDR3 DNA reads TGTGCCAGCAGTCGACAGGGGCAGAGTGAAAAACTGCTTTTT.

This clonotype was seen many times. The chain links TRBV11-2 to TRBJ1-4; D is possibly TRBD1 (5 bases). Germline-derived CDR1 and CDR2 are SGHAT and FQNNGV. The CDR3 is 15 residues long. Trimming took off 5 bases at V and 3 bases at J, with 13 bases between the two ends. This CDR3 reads CASSPTQGSNEKLFF. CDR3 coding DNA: TGTGCCAGCAGCCCTACGCAGGGTTCTAATGAAAAACTGTTTTTT.

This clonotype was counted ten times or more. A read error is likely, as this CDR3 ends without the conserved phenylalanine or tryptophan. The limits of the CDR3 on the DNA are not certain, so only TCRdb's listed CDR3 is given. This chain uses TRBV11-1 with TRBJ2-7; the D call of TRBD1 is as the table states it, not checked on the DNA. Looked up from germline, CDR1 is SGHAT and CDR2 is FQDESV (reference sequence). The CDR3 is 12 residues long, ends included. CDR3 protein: CASSDQGRAFSC.

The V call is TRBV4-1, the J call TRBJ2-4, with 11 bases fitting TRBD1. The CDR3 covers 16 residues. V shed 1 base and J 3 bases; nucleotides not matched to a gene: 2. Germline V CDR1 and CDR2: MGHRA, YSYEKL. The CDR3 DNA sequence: TGCGCCAGCAGCCAAGCGGACAGGGGGCTCAAAAACATTCAGTACTTC. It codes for CASSQADRGLKNIQYF.

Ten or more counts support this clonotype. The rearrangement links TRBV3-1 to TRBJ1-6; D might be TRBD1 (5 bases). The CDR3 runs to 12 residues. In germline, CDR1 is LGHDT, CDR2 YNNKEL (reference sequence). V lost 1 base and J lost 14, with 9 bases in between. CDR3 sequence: CASSQAWGALHF. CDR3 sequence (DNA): TGTGCCAGCAGCCAAGCGTGGGGGGCCCTCCACTTT.

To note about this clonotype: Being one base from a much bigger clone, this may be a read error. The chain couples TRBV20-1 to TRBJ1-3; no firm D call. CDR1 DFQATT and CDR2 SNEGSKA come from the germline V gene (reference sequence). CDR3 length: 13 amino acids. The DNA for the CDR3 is TGCAGTGCTTTAGACCCCTCTGGAAGCACCATATATTTT. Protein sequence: CSALDPSGSTIYF.

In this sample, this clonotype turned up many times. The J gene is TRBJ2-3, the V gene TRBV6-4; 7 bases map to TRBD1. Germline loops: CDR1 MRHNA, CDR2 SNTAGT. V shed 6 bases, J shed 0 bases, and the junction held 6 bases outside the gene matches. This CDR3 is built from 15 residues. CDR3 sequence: CASSRDSTSTDTQYF. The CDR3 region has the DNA TGTGCCAGCAGCCGGGACAGCACTAGCACAGATACGCAGTATTTT.

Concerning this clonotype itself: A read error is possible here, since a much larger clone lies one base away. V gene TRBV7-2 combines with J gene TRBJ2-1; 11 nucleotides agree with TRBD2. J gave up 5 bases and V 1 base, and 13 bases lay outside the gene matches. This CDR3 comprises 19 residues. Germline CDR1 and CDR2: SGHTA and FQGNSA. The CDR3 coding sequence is TGTGCCAGCAGCTTAGGTCCGACTAGCGGGAAAGGGGGCCACAATGAGCAGTTCTTC. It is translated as CASSLGPTSGKGGHNEQFF. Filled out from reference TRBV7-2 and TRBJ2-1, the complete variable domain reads GAGVSQSPSNKVTEKGKDVELRCDPISGHTALYWYRQSLGQGLEFLIYFQGNSAPDKSGLPSDRFSAERTGGSVSTLTIQRTQQEDSAVYLCASSLGPTSGKGGHNEQFFGPGTRLTVL.